The clone carrying this T cell receptor (beta chain) has just a few counts. This entry belongs to a study of shared clonotypes between healthy human individuals. CD45RO-negative cells were positively selected for CCR7, leaving out terminally differentiated effector memory CD45RA+ cells. Per the germline V gene, CDR1 is SQVTM and CDR2 is ANQGSEA. The V end lost 4 bases, the J end lost 1 base, and 11 bases lay between the germline ends. This CDR3 comprises 14 residues. Genomic DNA from each subset was divided evenly over several immunoSEQ plates. Method: immunoSEQ multiplex PCR; TCRdb's copy keeps in-frame clones and lacks some. The data show roughly 2.1 million clones, approximately 94% seen once.

Source material: naive CD8+ T cells from PBMCs. The chain has TRBV29-1 and TRBJ2-4, with no clear D. The origin of this receptor is a man between 18 and 29 years old in good health. Some clones in this sample may be carry-over from other donors' samples. CDR3: CSVVELNAKNIQYF. The CDR3 DNA follows: TGCAGCGTTGTGGAGCTTAATGCCAAAAACATTCAGTACTTC.